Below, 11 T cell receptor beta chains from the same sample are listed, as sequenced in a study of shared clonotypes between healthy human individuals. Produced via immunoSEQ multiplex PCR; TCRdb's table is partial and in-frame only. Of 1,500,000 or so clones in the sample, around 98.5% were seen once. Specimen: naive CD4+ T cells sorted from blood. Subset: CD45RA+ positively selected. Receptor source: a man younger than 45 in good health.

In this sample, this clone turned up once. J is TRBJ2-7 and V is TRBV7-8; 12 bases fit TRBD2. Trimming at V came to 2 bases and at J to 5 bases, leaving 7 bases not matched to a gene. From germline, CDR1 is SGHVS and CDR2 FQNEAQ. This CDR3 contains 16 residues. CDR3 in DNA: TGTGCCAGCAGCTTACTAGCGGGAGGGCCCGTGAACGAGCAGTACTTC. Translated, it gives CASSLLAGGPVNEQYF.

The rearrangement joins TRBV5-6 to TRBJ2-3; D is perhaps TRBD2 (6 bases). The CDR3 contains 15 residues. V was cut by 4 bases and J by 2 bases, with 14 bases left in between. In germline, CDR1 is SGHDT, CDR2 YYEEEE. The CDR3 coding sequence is TGTGCCAGCAGCGATCCTAGCGCCTACACAGATACGCAGTATTTT. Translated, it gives CASSDPSAYTDTQYF.

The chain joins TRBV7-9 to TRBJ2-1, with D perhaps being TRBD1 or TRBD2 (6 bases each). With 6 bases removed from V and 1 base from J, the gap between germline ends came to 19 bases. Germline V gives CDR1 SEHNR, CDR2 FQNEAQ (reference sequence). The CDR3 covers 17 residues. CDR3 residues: CASSSGAGRGSYNEQFF. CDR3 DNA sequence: TGTGCCAGCAGTTCGGGGGCAGGCCGAGGTTCCTACAATGAGCAGTTCTTC.

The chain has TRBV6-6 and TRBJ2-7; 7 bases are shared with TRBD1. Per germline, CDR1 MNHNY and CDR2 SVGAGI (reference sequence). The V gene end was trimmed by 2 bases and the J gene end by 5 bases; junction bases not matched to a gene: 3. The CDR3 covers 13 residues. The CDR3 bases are TGTGCCAGCAGTTACAGGGGGCCCCACGAGCAGTACTTC. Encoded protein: CASSYRGPHEQYF.

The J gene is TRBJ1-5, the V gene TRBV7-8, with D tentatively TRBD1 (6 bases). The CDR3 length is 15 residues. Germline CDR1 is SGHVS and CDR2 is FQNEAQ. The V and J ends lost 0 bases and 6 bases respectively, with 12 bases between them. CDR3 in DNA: TGTGCCAGCAGCTTAGCCCTACAGGGAGCTCAGCCCCAGCATTTT. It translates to CASSLALQGAQPQHF.

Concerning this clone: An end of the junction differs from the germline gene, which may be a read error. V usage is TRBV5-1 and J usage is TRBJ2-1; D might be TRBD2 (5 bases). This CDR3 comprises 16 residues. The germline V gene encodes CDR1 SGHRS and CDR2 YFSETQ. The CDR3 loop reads CASSIVTSPSSNEQFF. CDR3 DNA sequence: TGCGCCAGCAGCATTGTCACTAGTCCCTCCTCCAATGAGCAGTTCTTC.

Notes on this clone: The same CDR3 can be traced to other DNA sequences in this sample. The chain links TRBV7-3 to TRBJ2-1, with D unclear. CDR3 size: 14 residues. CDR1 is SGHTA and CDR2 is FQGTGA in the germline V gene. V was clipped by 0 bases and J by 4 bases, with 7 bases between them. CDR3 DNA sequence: TGTGCCAGCAGCTTAACCGGTATTTACAATGAGCAGTTCTTC. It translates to CASSLTGIYNEQFF.

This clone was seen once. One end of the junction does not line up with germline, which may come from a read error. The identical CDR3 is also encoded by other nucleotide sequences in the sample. The CDR3 loop is CASSLLAGAYNEQFF. The CDR3 DNA follows: TGTGCTAGCAGCTTACTAGCGGGAGCTTACAATGAGCAGTTCTTC. The chain uses TRBV7-7 and TRBJ2-1; 11 bases align to TRBD2. From germline, CDR1 is SSHAT and CDR2 FNYEAQ (reference sequence). The CDR3 extends over 15 amino acids.

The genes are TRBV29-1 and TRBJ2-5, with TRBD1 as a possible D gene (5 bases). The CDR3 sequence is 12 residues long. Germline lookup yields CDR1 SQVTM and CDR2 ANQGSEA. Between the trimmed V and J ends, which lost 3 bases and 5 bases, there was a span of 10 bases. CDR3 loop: CSVEEGVETQYF. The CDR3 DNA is TGCAGCGTTGAGGAAGGGGTGGAGACCCAGTACTTC.

The CDR3 DNA reads TGCGCCAGCAGCCAAGGATGGACCGGGGAGCTGTTTTTT. It codes for CASSQGWTGELFF. The chain is built from TRBV4-1 and TRBJ2-2; D unclear. V shed 1 base and J shed 5 bases, with 5 bases lying between them. This CDR3 contains 13 residues. Germline CDR1 reads MGHRA; CDR2 reads YSYEKL.

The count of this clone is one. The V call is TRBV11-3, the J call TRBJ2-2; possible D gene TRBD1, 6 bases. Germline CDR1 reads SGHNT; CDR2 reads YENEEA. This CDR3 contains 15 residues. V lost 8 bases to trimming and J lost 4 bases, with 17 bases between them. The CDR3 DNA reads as TGTGCCAGCCCGACAGGAACGATCCCCACCGGGGAGCTGTTTTTT. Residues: CASPTGTIPTGELFF.